This T cell receptor (beta chain) was sequenced during a study of breast tumors, draining lymph nodes, adjacent tissues. This clonotype was seen ten or more times. Its specificity is not known. TCRdb fed the multiplex PCR reads into MiXCR, producing one record per CDR3 protein. The sample shows under 250,000 distinct CDR3 sequences, approximately 30% of them seen only once. Study findings and constraints: The data were judged consistent with most tumor T cells coming from lymph node and expanding in tumor.

Axillary draining lymph nodes of breast cancer patients supplied the node samples. Deletions cut 2 bases from V and 4 bases from J, with 11 bases between. CDR1 and CDR2 from the germline V gene are GTSNPN and SVGIG (reference sequence). The CDR3 extends over 13 amino acids. The V and J genes are TRBV30 and TRBJ1-2; weak D call: TRBD1 (5 bases). This TCR was sampled from a female donor with breast cancer. Some clones in this sample may be carry-over from other donors' samples. Sequencing was carried out using axillary lymph node tissue. The CDR3 coding sequence is TGTGCCTGGAGTTCGGTGGGGGTCTATGGCTACACCTTC. Amino acids: CAWSSVGVYGYTF.